Reported below is one TCR beta chain. The antigen this receptor binds is unknown. Base quality data are lacking; no much larger clone is found one base away. CDR1 and CDR2, per the germline V gene, are SNHLY and FYNNEI. The CDR3, cysteine through phenylalanine, is 18 amino acids long. CDR3 DNA is the only sequence kept; it has 54 bases, read in frame from the first base. Trimming takes 3 bases from V and 1 base from J, and the germline ends sit 21 bases apart. This record belongs to a study of CD4 T cells in lung cancer (dated by TCRdb to about 2019). About the full investigation: The study screened blood T cells of NSCLC patients for responses to candidate mutation-encoded neoepitopes and isolated neoantigen-specific CD4+ T-cell clones and TCRs. A handful of patients undergoing curative-intent resections for stage I-III non-small cell lung cancer provided the tumor and non-adjacent lung tissue. Aged 60 to 69 when blood was donated, the resected patients, most of whom were former smokers, had either lung adenocarcinoma or squamous cell carcinoma. Treatments the patients had received before donating blood included platinum chemotherapy, and some of the patients were given nivolumab or pembrolizumab. TCRB deep sequencing tracked the frequency of neoantigen-specific clonotypes in tumor resections, non-adjacent lung and cultured T-cell products. General findings and caveats noted by the study authors: Rather than memory responses to the cancer, some blood-derived responses might reflect cross-reactivity or in vitro priming of naive T cells.

Library preparation was by the immunoSEQ multiplex PCR assay. DNA was isolated with Qiagen DNeasy or QIAamp micro DNA kits and TCRB sequenced with the Adaptive Biotechnology human TCRB sequencing kit. Sequencing of TCRB libraries was performed on an Illumina MiSeq. The study's processing was this. The kit provider's software was used to analyze TCRB sequence data, and Fisher's exact test was applied to assess tumor enrichment of clonotype templates. Entries here come from immuneACCESS through TCRdb and include only in-frame sequences with V and J called. Some clones fail to appear in such tables; in the studies checked, an unresolved V gene covers under half of the shortfall, and the cause of the remainder is unknown. That table supplies the V and J calls and clone size; D and trimming were determined from the DNA. Present in this sample are about 4,800 clones, 74% of which were seen just once. The ten largest make up about 16% of the sample.

Sample: lung tumor tissue. The sequence joins TRBV2 to TRBJ1-1; there is no confident call for the D gene. The source is a man in his fifties or sixties with non-small cell lung cancer. The CDR3 in this case is CASSEESPRPGRNTEAFF. The DNA sequence is TGTGCCAGCAGTGAGGAGTCCCCACGCCCCGGGAGGAACACTGAAGCTTTCTTT.